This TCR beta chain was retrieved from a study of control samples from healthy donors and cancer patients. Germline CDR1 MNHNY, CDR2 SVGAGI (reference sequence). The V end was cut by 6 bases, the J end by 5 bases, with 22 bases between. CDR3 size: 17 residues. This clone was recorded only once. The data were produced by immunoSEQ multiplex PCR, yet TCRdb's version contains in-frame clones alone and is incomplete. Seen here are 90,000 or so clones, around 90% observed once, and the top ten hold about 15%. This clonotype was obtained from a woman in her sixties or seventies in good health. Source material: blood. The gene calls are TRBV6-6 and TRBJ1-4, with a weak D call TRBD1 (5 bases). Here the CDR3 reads CASSRGLGPGQNEKLFF. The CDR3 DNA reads TGTGCCAGCAGCCGAGGCCTCGGTCCAGGGCAGAATGAAAAACTGTTTTTT.